The 32 T cell receptor beta chains listed next were all sequenced from one sample in a study of blood T cell repertoires in COVID-19. Profiled with immunoSEQ multiplex PCR; TCRdb holds only in-frame clones, not every one. This sample has 85,000 to 120,000 clones, with roughly 80% found just once. Sequenced sample: peripheral blood. These receptors originate from a man between 60 and 70 years old with active or convalescent COVID-19.

The V call is TRBV24-1, the J call TRBJ2-2; D is perhaps TRBD2 (5 bases). V shed 1 base and J shed 2 bases, with 10 bases lying between them. The germline CDR1 and CDR2 sequences are KGHDR and SFDVKD. The CDR3 totals 16 residues. CDR3 amino acids: CATSDLAESNTGELFF. The CDR3 region has the DNA TGTGCCACCAGTGATTTAGCGGAGTCTAACACCGGGGAGCTGTTTTTT.

The chain is built from TRBV6-5 and TRBJ1-5; the D gene is possibly TRBD1 (5 bases). This CDR3 comprises 12 residues. The germline V and J ends were trimmed by 6 bases and 16 bases, with 19 bases remaining between them. Germline values: CDR1 MNHEY, CDR2 SVGAGI. CDR3: CASSQTGTALHF. CDR3 bases: TGTGCCAGCAGCCAAACCGGGACTGCCTTACATTTT.

V usage is TRBV7-9 and J usage is TRBJ2-2; D is uncertain. V was trimmed by 2 bases and J by 1 base, leaving 2 bases between them. CDR3 size: 13 residues. Per germline, CDR1 SEHNR and CDR2 FQNEAQ (reference sequence). The CDR3 sequence: CASSLLNTGELFF. CDR3 bases: TGTGCCAGCAGCTTACTGAACACCGGGGAGCTGTTTTTT.

The gene calls are TRBV19 and TRBJ1-2, with 9 bases fitting TRBD1. The CDR3 length is 14 residues. Germline CDR1 reads LNHDA; CDR2 reads SQIVND (reference sequence). V shed 6 bases and J 3 bases; nucleotides not matched to a gene: 5. The CDR3 DNA reads as TGTGCCAGTAGCCCCTGGGACAGGGACTATGGCTACACCTTC. Its protein is CASSPWDRDYGYTF.

The chain links TRBV7-2 to TRBJ2-2; D unclear. The germline V gene encodes CDR1 SGHTA and CDR2 FQGNSA. There are 13 residues in the CDR3. The germline V and J ends were trimmed by 5 bases and 4 bases, with 8 bases remaining between them. The CDR3 here is CASSGYSTGELFF. The CDR3 nucleotides read TGTGCCAGCAGCGGTTACAGCACCGGGGAGCTGTTTTTT.

V usage is TRBV5-1 and J usage is TRBJ1-6; 9 bases map to TRBD1. V shed 1 base, J shed 5 bases, and the junction held 1 base outside the gene matches. Germline CDR1 and CDR2: SGHRS and YFSETQ. The length of the CDR3 is 15 residues. CDR3 amino acids: CASSLWDRDNSPLHF. The CDR3 region has the DNA TGCGCCAGCAGCTTGTGGGACAGGGATAATTCACCCCTCCACTTT.

V is TRBV28 and J is TRBJ1-4, with D uncertain. This CDR3 comprises 13 residues. Deletions cut 7 bases from V and 4 bases from J, with 10 bases between. CDR1 and CDR2 from the germline V gene are MDHEN and SYDVKM. The CDR3 DNA follows: TGTGCCAGCAACGAGGCGTTTAATGAAAAACTGTTTTTT. It yields the protein CASNEAFNEKLFF. The whole variable domain, remainder taken from reference TRBV28 and TRBJ1-4, is DVKVTQSSRYLVKRTGEKVFLECVQDMDHENMFWYRQDPGLGLRLIYFSYDVKMKEKGDIPEGYSVSREKKERFSLILESASTNQTSMYLCASNEAFNEKLFFGSGTQLSVL.

This chain connects TRBV28 to TRBJ2-3; 12 bases agree with TRBD2. CDR1 and CDR2 from the germline V gene are MDHEN and SYDVKM. CDR3 length equals 15 residues. The junction had 4 bases not matched to a gene; V was cut back by 5 bases and J by 4 bases. The CDR3 sequence is CASSLAGGRADTQYF. CDR3 nucleotides: TGTGCCAGCAGTCTAGCGGGAGGGCGGGCAGATACGCAGTATTTT.

The chain is built from TRBV19 and TRBJ1-6, with 7 bases identical to TRBD1. The V gene's germline CDR1 is LNHDA and CDR2 SQIVND (reference sequence). The CDR3 contains 15 residues. V was pared by 9 bases and J by 10 bases, with 15 bases of the junction left unmatched. DNA of the CDR3: TGTGCCAGCCGGGAAGGGGGCCAAACTCGGTCACCCCTCCACTTT. It encodes CASREGGQTRSPLHF.

This clone was observed a single time. The chain joins TRBV19 to TRBJ2-1, with D perhaps TRBD1 (6 bases). Germline CDR1 and CDR2: LNHDA and SQIVND (reference sequence). The V end lost 5 bases, the J end lost 8 bases, and 16 bases lay between the germline ends. This CDR3 is 14 amino acids long. This CDR3 is CASSVQGMDDEQFF. The CDR3 DNA sequence: TGTGCCAGTAGTGTCCAGGGGATGGACGATGAGCAGTTCTTC.

V is TRBV4-3 and J is TRBJ2-1, with TRBD2 matching over 10 bases. This CDR3 region has 17 residues. V was pared by 0 bases and J by 9 bases, with 11 bases of the junction left unmatched. Germline CDR1 is LGHNA and CDR2 is YSLEER. CDR3 loop: CASSQDGASGRVGEQFF. CDR3 in DNA: TGCGCCAGCAGCCAAGATGGGGCGAGCGGGAGGGTCGGTGAGCAGTTCTTC.

V is TRBV29-1 and J is TRBJ2-7, with a weak D call TRBD2 (5 bases). This CDR3 is built from 11 residues. V was trimmed by 6 bases and J by 3 bases, leaving 9 bases between them. Germline CDR1 reads SQVTM; CDR2 reads ANQGSEA. This CDR3 reads CSVGNLYEQYF. In nucleotides, the CDR3 is TGCAGCGTCGGGAACCTCTACGAGCAGTACTTC.

The chain links TRBV19 to TRBJ2-2, with 7 positions matching TRBD1. The V segment lost 10 bases and the J segment 6 bases; nucleotides outside the gene matches: 8. There are 13 residues in the CDR3. CDR1 is LNHDA, CDR2 SQIVND, per germline (reference sequence). Here the CDR3 reads CATTPDRAGELFF. CDR3 nucleotides: TGTGCCACCACTCCCGACAGGGCCGGGGAGCTGTTTTTT.

This chain uses TRBV6-5 with TRBJ1-1, with D uncertain. CDR1 and CDR2 from the germline V gene are MNHEY and SVGAGI. The CDR3 has 13 residues. Trimming took off 6 bases at V and 1 base at J, with 9 bases between the two ends. The CDR3 sequence: CASRGTANTEAFF. The CDR3 DNA is TGTGCCAGCAGGGGCACTGCGAACACTGAAGCTTTCTTT.

This chain links TRBV19 with TRBJ2-1; 8 bases align to TRBD2. The CDR3 has 14 amino acids. The V and J ends lost 5 bases and 10 bases, in that order; junction bases with no gene match: 10. Germline V gives CDR1 LNHDA, CDR2 SQIVND (reference sequence). For the CDR3, the DNA is TGTGCCAGTAGTCGGGGAGGGATAGCGGGAGAGCAGTTCTTC. Translation gives CASSRGGIAGEQFF.

The chain has TRBV5-1 and TRBJ2-1, with TRBD2 identical over 11 bases. The ends lost 0 bases at V and 0 bases at J; junction bases unmatched: 5. This CDR3 has 18 amino acids. Germline CDR1 reads SGHRS; CDR2 reads YFSETQ. This chain's CDR3 is CASSLEGLAVYSYNEQFF. CDR3 DNA: TGCGCCAGCAGCTTGGAGGGACTAGCGGTATACTCCTACAATGAGCAGTTCTTC.

For this clone: Different DNA sequences within this sample yield the same CDR3. J is TRBJ2-2 and V is TRBV7-3; 7 bases line up with TRBD2. V dropped 5 bases and J dropped 5; count of bases not matched to a gene: 11. Germline V gives CDR1 SGHTA, CDR2 FQGTGA. This CDR3 has 16 amino acids. The CDR3 spells CASSRHKGRGTGELFF. The CDR3 nucleotides are TGTGCCAGCAGCCGTCATAAGGGGCGGGGGACCGGGGAGCTGTTTTTT.

This rearrangement joins TRBV7-8 to TRBJ1-5; 7 bases agree with TRBD1. V gave up 3 bases and J gave up 7 bases; unmatched junction bases: 6. The CDR3 has 14 amino acids. In germline, CDR1 is SGHVS, CDR2 FQNEAQ. The CDR3 coding sequence is TGTGCCAGCAGCTTTCAGGGGGTAGGGCAGCCCCAGCATTTT. It codes for CASSFQGVGQPQHF.

This chain links TRBV7-3 with TRBJ2-7, with 7 nucleotides matching TRBD2. This CDR3 is 15 amino acids long. The junction had 10 bases not matched to a gene; V was cut back by 2 bases and J by 6 bases. The germline V gene has CDR1 SGHTA and CDR2 FQGTGA. This CDR3 reads CASSLPGEGGGEQYF. CDR3 nucleotides: TGTGCCAGCAGCTTACCGGGGGAGGGAGGCGGCGAGCAGTACTTC. The whole variable domain, filled in from reference TRBV7-3 and TRBJ2-7, reads GAGVSQTPSNKVTEKGKYVELRCDPISGHTALYWYRQSLGQGPEFLIYFQGTGAADDSGLPNDRFFAVRPEGSVSTLKIQRTERGDSAVYLCASSLPGEGGGEQYFGPGTRLTVT.

The V call is TRBV29-1, the J call TRBJ1-1; 9 bases fit TRBD1. Germline assignment: CDR1 SQVTM and CDR2 ANQGSEA. The V and J ends lost 6 bases and 2 bases, in that order; junction bases with no gene match: 7. The CDR3 is 14 residues long. The CDR3 bases are TGCAGCGTCGGGGACAGGGCGATAAACACTGAAGCTTTCTTT. It translates to CSVGDRAINTEAFF.

This clone was seen a handful of times. The chain couples TRBV18 to TRBJ1-4, with 7 bases identical to TRBD1. Germline CDR1 KGHSH, CDR2 LQKENI. Losses at the gene ends were 5 bases for V and 4 bases for J; bases not matched to a gene: 4. This CDR3 spans 14 amino acids. This chain's CDR3 is CASSFRDSNEKLFF. The CDR3 DNA follows: TGTGCCAGCTCATTCCGGGACAGTAATGAAAAACTGTTTTTT.

The chain is built from TRBV10-2 and TRBJ2-3, with 7 bases that match TRBD2. The CDR3 covers 14 residues. With V trimmed by 2 bases and J by 5 bases, 4 bases remained unmatched. CDR1 WSHSY and CDR2 SAAADI come from the germline V gene. The CDR3 loop is CASSEAVAGDTQYF. In DNA, the CDR3 is TGCGCCAGCAGTGAGGCGGTAGCGGGAGATACGCAGTATTTT.

This chain joins TRBV5-1 and TRBJ1-2; 7 nucleotides match TRBD1. Germline CDR1 reads SGHRS; CDR2 reads YFSETQ. V trimming: 0 bases; J trimming: 4 bases; junction bases outside the gene matches: 6. The CDR3 has 15 amino acids. The CDR3 DNA sequence: TGCGCCAGCAGCTTGGAAGGGGGCTACGCCTATGGCTACACCTTC. Its translation is CASSLEGGYAYGYTF.

This chain links TRBV28 with TRBJ2-1; 7 bases align to TRBD2. This CDR3 is built from 13 residues. Germline V gene lookup returns CDR1 MDHEN and CDR2 SYDVKM. With 3 bases clipped from V and 11 bases from J, the junction kept 7 bases outside the gene matches. The CDR3 region is CASSLPGLGQQFF. Here the CDR3 DNA reads TGTGCCAGCAGTTTGCCCGGACTAGGACAGCAGTTCTTC.

The chain uses TRBV7-2 and TRBJ2-5; 11 positions match TRBD2. CDR1 and CDR2 from the germline V gene are SGHTA and FQGNSA. The CDR3 is 14 residues long. Germline trimming cut 3 bases from V and 4 bases from J; bases unmatched to any gene: 1. The CDR3 DNA sequence: TGTGCCAGCAGCTTTAGCGGGAGGGGAGAGACCCAGTACTTC. Translation: CASSFSGRGETQYF.

The chain employs TRBV5-1 and TRBJ1-2; maybe TRBD1 (6 bases). Trimming removed 4 bases at V and 4 bases at J, with 17 bases between. Germline assignment: CDR1 SGHRS and CDR2 YFSETQ. The CDR3 has 15 amino acids. The CDR3 is CASSPAPGATYGYTF. DNA of the CDR3: TGCGCCAGCAGCCCCGCCCCAGGGGCCACCTATGGCTACACCTTC. The full variable domain, in which reference TRBV5-1 and TRBJ1-2 provide the parts outside the CDR3, is KAGVTQTPRYLIKTRGQQVTLSCSPISGHRSVSWYQQTPGQGLQFLFEYFSETQRNKGNFPGRFSGRQFSNSRSEMNVSTLELGDSALYLCASSPAPGATYGYTFGSGTRLTVV.

V gene TRBV2 combines with J gene TRBJ1-1; 8 nucleotides line up with TRBD1. Germline CDR1 is SNHLY and CDR2 is FYNNEI. Trimming at V came to 5 bases and at J to 4 bases, leaving 3 bases not matched to a gene. The CDR3 has 13 amino acids. The CDR3 protein is CASSQDRATEAFF. DNA for the CDR3: TGTGCCAGCAGTCAGGACAGGGCCACTGAAGCTTTCTTT.

The chain combines TRBV20-1 with TRBJ2-3, with 9 bases that match TRBD2. Trimming cost V 7 bases and J 5 bases; bases outside gene matches: 1. In germline, CDR1 is DFQATT, CDR2 SNEGSKA (reference sequence). The CDR3 extends over 11 amino acids. The DNA for the CDR3 is TGCAGTGAACTAGCGGGAGATACGCAGTATTTT. Residues: CSELAGDTQYF.

The chain's CDR3 is CASSSRTGYTGELFF. In DNA, the CDR3 is TGTGCCAGCAGCTCGCGGACAGGGTACACCGGGGAGCTGTTTTTT. The chain combines TRBV7-8 with TRBJ2-2, with 8 bases identical to TRBD1. The CDR3 sequence is 15 residues long. V dropped 4 bases and J dropped 3; count of bases not matched to a gene: 4. Germline CDR1 and CDR2: SGHVS and FQNEAQ. The entire variable domain, with the rest obtained from reference TRBV7-8 and TRBJ2-2, is as follows: GAGVSQSPRYKVAKRGQDVALRCDPISGHVSLFWYQQALGQGPEFLTYFQNEAQLDKSGLPSDRFFAERPEGSVSTLKIQRTQQEDSAVYLCASSSRTGYTGELFFGEGSRLTVL.

The DNA for the CDR3 is TGTGCCAGTAGTCCCGGCGGGGGTTCCTACGAGCAGTACGTC. Amino acid sequence: CASSPGGGSYEQYV. The chain couples TRBV19 to TRBJ2-7; TRBD2 aligns across 7 bases. From germline, CDR1 is LNHDA and CDR2 SQIVND (reference sequence). The CDR3 extends over 14 amino acids. V gave up 5 bases and J gave up 1 base; unmatched junction bases: 5.

The chain employs TRBV2 and TRBJ2-2, with 8 bases aligning to TRBD1. This CDR3 has 14 residues. V shed 6 bases, J shed 6 bases, and the junction held 6 bases outside the gene matches. CDR1 and CDR2 from the germline V gene are SNHLY and FYNNEI. The CDR3 coding sequence is TGTGCCAGCAGAGGACAGGGTATGGCCGGGGAGCTGTTTTTT. As protein: CASRGQGMAGELFF.

The rearrangement links TRBV10-1 to TRBJ2-7; the match to TRBD1 covers 8 bases. The CDR3 consists of 14 residues. After removal of 4 bases from V and 6 bases from J, the junction contained 8 bases not matched to a gene. Germline loops: CDR1 WNHNN, CDR2 SYGVQD (reference sequence). CDR3 region: CASSVPDRVSEQYV. The CDR3 bases are TGCGCCAGCAGTGTCCCGGACAGGGTATCCGAGCAGTACGTC.